This TCR beta chain was retrieved from a study of control samples from healthy donors and cancer patients. TCRdb's table, derived via immunoSEQ multiplex PCR, lists solely in-frame clones and lacks some. The sample contains 100,000 to 150,000 clones, 80% to 95% of which appear only once. Trimming cost V 6 bases and J 4 bases, with 18 bases left between them. Germline CDR1 and CDR2: MNHEY and SMNVEV (reference sequence). There are 15 residues in the CDR3. The TCR comes from a man aged 18 to 29 in good health. The material sequenced was blood. V usage is TRBV27 and J usage is TRBJ2-5; the D call may be TRBD1 or TRBD2 (5 bases each). CDR3 protein: CASSTWDRRGETQYF. In nucleotides, the CDR3 is TGTGCCAGCAGCACGTGGGACCGCCGAGGAGAGACCCAGTACTTC.